The 21 T cell receptor beta chains below all came from one sample that was sequenced in a study of brain T cells in children with intractable seizures. Profiled with immunoSEQ multiplex PCR; TCRdb holds only in-frame clones, not every one. This table has roughly 120,000 clones, 85% to 95% appearing once. The input for sequencing was peripheral blood, taken at surgery. The source is a boy younger than two with hemimegalencephaly and intractable seizures.

This rearrangement joins TRBV28 to TRBJ2-1; D is unclear. Trimming removed 2 bases at V and 6 bases at J, with 5 bases between. This CDR3 is built from 12 residues. Looked up from germline, CDR1 is MDHEN and CDR2 is SYDVKM. Here the CDR3 reads CASSLRFNEQFF. CDR3 nucleotides: TGTGCCAGCAGTTTACGATTCAATGAGCAGTTCTTC. The whole variable domain, filled in from reference TRBV28 and TRBJ2-1, reads DVKVTQSSRYLVKRTGEKVFLECVQDMDHENMFWYRQDPGLGLRLIYFSYDVKMKEKGDIPEGYSVSREKKERFSLILESASTNQTSMYLCASSLRFNEQFFGPGTRLTVL.

The V and J genes are TRBV28 and TRBJ1-5; D is possibly TRBD1 (5 bases). CDR3 length: 17 residues. V lost 2 bases and J 3 bases, leaving 17 bases between the germline ends. Germline V gives CDR1 MDHEN, CDR2 SYDVKM. For the CDR3, the DNA is TGTGCCAGCAGTTTAGTGAAATGGGGGATCGCCAATCAGCCCCAGCATTTT. The encoded protein is CASSLVKWGIANQPQHF.

The V and J genes are TRBV4-1 and TRBJ2-7, with D unresolved. Germline lookup yields CDR1 MGHRA and CDR2 YSYEKL. The CDR3 is made up of 15 amino acids. With 6 bases removed from V and 0 bases from J, the gap between germline ends came to 15 bases. The CDR3 loop reads CASRQRTSSSYEQYF. The CDR3, as DNA: TGCGCCAGCAGACAACGGACGAGTAGCTCCTACGAGCAGTACTTC.

The chain employs TRBV2 and TRBJ2-5, with D possibly matching TRBD2 (6 bases). The CDR3 runs to 14 residues. Deletions cut 4 bases from V and 3 bases from J, with 12 bases between. Germline V gene lookup returns CDR1 SNHLY and CDR2 FYNNEI. CDR3 bases: TGTGCCAGCAGTGTATCCCCGGGGGAAGAGACCCAGTACTTC. Translation gives CASSVSPGEETQYF.

The J gene is TRBJ1-1, the V gene TRBV5-5; the match to TRBD1 covers 7 bases. The germline gives CDR1 SGHKS, CDR2 YYEKEE (reference sequence). CDR3 length equals 18 residues. V shed 1 base, J shed 1 base, and the junction held 13 bases outside the gene matches. The CDR3 spells CASSLPPGTAGRNTEAFF. In DNA, the CDR3 is TGTGCCAGCAGCTTGCCGCCTGGGACAGCTGGGAGGAACACTGAAGCTTTCTTT.

The J gene is TRBJ2-7, the V gene TRBV6-7; 7 bases are shared with TRBD1. TRBV6-7 qualifies as an ORF whose function is uncertain. CDR3 length: 16 amino acids. V shed 3 bases, J shed 5 bases, and the junction held 13 bases outside the gene matches. The CDR3 loop is CASSYRTGSRGHEQYF. CDR3 DNA: TGTGCCAGCAGTTATAGGACAGGCAGTAGGGGACACGAGCAGTACTTC.

This chain connects TRBV3-1 (or the pseudogene TRBV3-2) to TRBJ2-1; 9 bases match TRBD2. CDR3 size: 18 residues. Germline values: CDR1 LGHDT, CDR2 YNNKEL (reference sequence). V was clipped by 0 bases and J by 3 bases; unmatched bases: 9. In DNA, the CDR3 is TGTGCCAGCAGCCAAGAGATTGAGCTAGCGGGATTCTACAATGAGCAGTTCTTC. This codes for CASSQEIELAGFYNEQFF.

The V and J genes are TRBV13 and TRBJ1-4; weak D call: TRBD1 (5 bases). This CDR3 has 13 residues. Trimming took off 4 bases at V and 6 bases at J, with 9 bases between the two ends. Germline assignment: CDR1 PRHDT and CDR2 FYEKMQ (reference sequence). The CDR3 region is CASSYGDHEKLFF. CDR3 nucleotides: TGTGCCAGCAGCTACGGGGACCATGAAAAACTGTTTTTT.

The chain recombines TRBV5-8 with TRBJ1-2, with D perhaps TRBD1 (5 bases). This CDR3 is 16 amino acids long. The V gene lost 0 bases and the J gene lost 4 bases, with 16 bases spanning the gap. The germline CDR1 and CDR2 sequences are SGHTS and YDEGEE. This CDR3 reads CASSLVIRDLGYGYTF. As DNA, the CDR3 is TGTGCCAGCAGCTTGGTAATCCGGGACCTGGGCTATGGCTACACCTTC.

The chain uses TRBV25-1 and TRBJ2-3, with TRBD2 identical over 8 bases. The CDR3 sequence is 18 residues long. V trimming: 2 bases; J trimming: 1 base; junction bases outside the gene matches: 11. In germline, CDR1 is MGHDK, CDR2 SYGVNS. The CDR3 DNA follows: TGTGCCAGCAGTGAAAGGGGGTACGGGAGGGCCGGCACAGATACGCAGTATTTT. This gives the protein CASSERGYGRAGTDTQYF.

This clone occurred once. V and J are TRBV27 and TRBJ2-7, with TRBD1 matching 8 bases. Germline CDR1 reads MNHEY; CDR2 reads SMNVEV (reference sequence). The CDR3 is made up of 14 amino acids. J gave up 7 bases and V 2 bases, and 7 bases lay outside the gene matches. In nucleotides, the CDR3 is TGTGCCAGCAGTTTAGGCAGGGGGCGCTTGGAGCAGTACTTC. This gives the protein CASSLGRGRLEQYF.

The CDR3 region is CASSRRDESNQPQHF. The CDR3 DNA follows: TGTGCCAGCAGCAGGAGGGACGAAAGCAATCAGCCCCAGCATTTT. V usage is TRBV28 and J usage is TRBJ1-5, with D perhaps TRBD1 (5 bases). Germline values: CDR1 MDHEN, CDR2 SYDVKM. Deletions cut 6 bases from V and 1 base from J, with 13 bases between. CDR3 length: 15 amino acids.

The V and J genes are TRBV12-5 and TRBJ2-7, with D uncertain. V dropped 5 bases and J dropped 1 base, with 9 bases sitting between them. Germline assignment: CDR1 LGHNT and CDR2 FRNRAP. The CDR3 has 13 amino acids. The CDR3 region has the DNA TGTGCTAGTGGTCTTGTCCCGTCCTACGAGCAGTACTTC. Protein sequence: CASGLVPSYEQYF.

The V and J genes are TRBV30 and TRBJ1-1; 9 nucleotides match TRBD1. The CDR3 spans 11 residues. V lost 2 bases, J lost 12 bases, and 4 bases stayed unmatched. Germline CDR1 and CDR2: GTSNPN and SVGIG (reference sequence). This chain's CDR3 is CAWSPQGASFF. CDR3 in DNA: TGTGCCTGGAGTCCACAGGGGGCGTCTTTCTTT.

V gene TRBV7-2 combines with J gene TRBJ2-3, with 7 bases that match TRBD2. The CDR3 runs to 16 residues. V dropped 1 base and J dropped 2; count of bases not matched to a gene: 6. Germline V gene lookup returns CDR1 SGHTA and CDR2 FQGNSA. The CDR3 reads CASSLDSGLFTDTQYF. Written as DNA, the CDR3 is TGTGCCAGCAGCTTAGATAGCGGGCTTTTCACAGATACGCAGTATTTT.

This chain connects TRBV20-1 to TRBJ1-2, with D unresolved. The V gene's germline CDR1 is DFQATT and CDR2 SNEGSKA (reference sequence). The CDR3 extends over 12 amino acids. V lost 3 bases and J 5 bases, leaving 10 bases between the germline ends. CDR3 sequence (DNA): TGCAGTGCTAGTGGGTCCCAGTATGGCTACACCTTC. The encoded protein is CSASGSQYGYTF.

V usage is TRBV7-2 and J usage is TRBJ2-7; TRBD1 aligns across 11 bases. CDR1 is SGHTA and CDR2 is FQGNSA in the germline V gene. V shed 5 bases, J shed 4 bases, and the junction held 7 bases outside the gene matches. The CDR3 runs to 15 residues. The CDR3 sequence: CASSTQGQGGYEQYF. CDR3 bases: TGTGCCAGCAGCACGCAGGGACAGGGGGGTTACGAGCAGTACTTC.

The chain is built from TRBV27 and TRBJ2-5; 16 bases align to TRBD2. This CDR3 contains 17 residues. The V gene end was trimmed by 7 bases and the J gene end by 5 bases; junction bases not matched to a gene: 10. Germline lookup yields CDR1 MNHEY and CDR2 SMNVEV (reference sequence). The CDR3 bases are TGTGCCAGCAACGGGGGACTAGCGGGAGGGGCGGGGGAGACCCAGTACTTC. Translation: CASNGGLAGGAGETQYF.

The V gene is TRBV11-2, the J gene TRBJ2-2; D possibly corresponds to TRBD2 (6 bases). Deletions cut 6 bases from V and 1 base from J, with 12 bases between. Germline V gene sequence: CDR1 SGHAT, CDR2 FQNNGV. This CDR3 has 15 residues. Here the CDR3 DNA reads TGTGCCAGCAGTCCTATTAGCGGGAACACCGGGGAGCTGTTTTTT. Amino acids: CASSPISGNTGELFF.

The V call is TRBV28, the J call TRBJ2-3, with a possible D match to TRBD2 (5 bases). Germline CDR1 reads MDHEN; CDR2 reads SYDVKM. Deletions cut 7 bases from V and 1 base from J, with 15 bases between. The CDR3 has 15 residues. For the CDR3, the DNA is TGTGCCAGCACCTCTTCCGGGCGGGGCACAGATACGCAGTATTTT. Its protein product is CASTSSGRGTDTQYF.

The chain employs TRBV7-9 and TRBJ1-1; D might be TRBD1 (5 bases). Trimming shortened V by 5 bases and J by 0 bases, and 16 bases separated the two germline ends. This CDR3 contains 16 residues. Per germline, CDR1 SEHNR and CDR2 FQNEAQ (reference sequence). This CDR3 is CASSQAGRLMNTEAFF. In DNA, the CDR3 is TGTGCCAGCAGCCAAGCAGGGAGACTTATGAACACTGAAGCTTTCTTT. Drawing the rest from reference TRBV7-9 and TRBJ1-1, the complete variable domain is DTGVSQNPRHKITKRGQNVTFRCDPISEHNRLYWYRQTLGQGPEFLTYFQNEAQLEKSRLLSDRFSAERPKGSFSTLEIQRTEQGDSAMYLCASSQAGRLMNTEAFFGQGTRLTVV.